A selection of T cell receptor beta chains follows, all from one sample in a study of T cells after yellow fever vaccination. TCRdb analysed the 5' RACE reads with MiXCR anew, one entry per CDR3 protein. The sample lists about 350,000 distinct CDR3 sequences; roughly 8.4% were seen once. Material: PBMCs, obtained roughly 45 days after the first yellow fever vaccination. Receptors originate from a man younger than 35 who received the YFV17D yellow fever vaccine. The CDR3 runs from the conserved cysteine through the conserved F or W. D genes are given only for firm matches. A row's size may be missing; if present it is once, few, many or a size class.

CDR3nt: TGTGCCAGCAGTCCCCCGATCGATGAGCAGTTCTTC; CDR3aa: CASSPPIDEQFF; abundance: NA; v_gene: TRBV12-3/TRBV12-4; j_gene: TRBJ2-1; d_gene: NA
CDR3nt: TGCGCCAGCAGCCAAGCACTTCAGGCGATTAATGAAAAACTGTTTTTT; CDR3aa: CASSQALQAINEKLFF; abundance: NA; v_gene: TRBV4-1; j_gene: TRBJ1-4; d_gene: NA
CDR3nt: TGTGCCAGCAGCGCCCGAGCCGCTAGCTACTCCTACAATGAGCAGTTCTTC; CDR3aa: CASSARAASYSYNEQFF; abundance: NA; v_gene: TRBV14; j_gene: TRBJ2-1; d_gene: NA
CDR3nt: TGCAGTGCAGGTTCAACTTCACCCCTCCACTTT; CDR3aa: CSAGSTSPLHF; abundance: few; v_gene: TRBV20-1; j_gene: TRBJ1-6; d_gene: NA
CDR3nt: TGTGCCAGCAGTTTATTAGGTCAGGGAGATGGCTACACCTTC; CDR3aa: CASSLLGQGDGYTF; abundance: many; v_gene: TRBV27; j_gene: TRBJ1-2; d_gene: NA
CDR3nt: TGCGCCAGCAGCCAAGATCGAGAGGAGAACTATGGCTACACCTTC; CDR3aa: CASSQDREENYGYTF; abundance: NA; v_gene: TRBV4-1; j_gene: TRBJ1-2; d_gene: NA
CDR3nt: TGTGCCAGCAGCACAGCGCTCGGACTAGCGACATTCTTC; CDR3aa: CASSTALGLATFF; abundance: many; v_gene: TRBV11-2; j_gene: TRBJ2-1; d_gene: TRBD2
CDR3nt: TGTGCCAGCAGAACAGGGAACGGGTACGGCTACACCTTC; CDR3aa: CASRTGNGYGYTF; abundance: few; v_gene: TRBV12-3/TRBV12-4; j_gene: TRBJ1-2; d_gene: NA
CDR3nt: TGTGCCAGCAGCCGCAGGTGGACTGAAGCTTTCTTT; CDR3aa: CASSRRWTEAFF; abundance: few; v_gene: TRBV5-6; j_gene: TRBJ1-1; d_gene: NA
CDR3nt: TGCGCCAGCAGCCAAGATCCAACAGGGGATACGCAGTATTTT; CDR3aa: CASSQDPTGDTQYF; abundance: few; v_gene: TRBV4-1; j_gene: TRBJ2-3; d_gene: NA
CDR3nt: TGTGCCAGCAGGTCGGCGGGGGGGTTCCTCGGAGATACGCAGTATTTT; CDR3aa: CASRSAGGFLGDTQYF; abundance: few; v_gene: TRBV12-3/TRBV12-4; j_gene: TRBJ2-3; d_gene: TRBD2
CDR3nt: TGTGCCAGCAGTTACGCTAGTAACAATGAGCAGTTCTTC; CDR3aa: CASSYASNNEQFF; abundance: many; v_gene: TRBV6-5; j_gene: TRBJ2-1; d_gene: NA
CDR3nt: TGTGCCAGCAGTTTGTCAGGGGGGGGCGAAGATACGCAGTATTTT; CDR3aa: CASSLSGGGEDTQYF; abundance: NA; v_gene: TRBV12-3/TRBV12-4; j_gene: TRBJ2-3; d_gene: NA
CDR3nt: TGCTGTGCTAGAGATCTCTCGGACAGCTATGGCTACACCTTC; CDR3aa: CCARDLSDSYGYTF; abundance: NA; v_gene: TRBV20-1; j_gene: TRBJ1-2; d_gene: NA
CDR3nt: TGTGCCAGCACCCCAGGGGGGCCCTACAATGAGCAGTTCTTC; CDR3aa: CASTPGGPYNEQFF; abundance: few; v_gene: TRBV7-8; j_gene: TRBJ2-1; d_gene: NA
CDR3nt: TGCGCCAGCAGCTTGAATCCGGGTCCCCGTCGGGAAGAGACCCAGTACTTC; CDR3aa: CASSLNPGPRREETQYF; abundance: few; v_gene: TRBV5-1; j_gene: TRBJ2-5; d_gene: NA
CDR3nt: TGCGCCAGCAGCCGGCTAGTAGGGGATGGCTACACCTTC; CDR3aa: CASSRLVGDGYTF; abundance: few; v_gene: TRBV4-3; j_gene: TRBJ1-2; d_gene: NA
CDR3nt: TGTGCCAGCTCACTCAGGACAGACCTATACAATGAGCAGTTCTTC; CDR3aa: CASSLRTDLYNEQFF; abundance: NA; v_gene: TRBV18; j_gene: TRBJ2-1; d_gene: NA
CDR3nt: TGCAGTGCTAGGTTTGGACCCCGCTACAATGAGCAGTTCTTC; CDR3aa: CSARFGPRYNEQFF; abundance: NA; v_gene: TRBV20-1; j_gene: TRBJ2-1; d_gene: NA
CDR3nt: TGTGCCAGCAGTTTCTGGGCTAGCGGGGGGTCAGATACGCAGTATTTT; CDR3aa: CASSFWASGGSDTQYF; abundance: NA; v_gene: TRBV12-3/TRBV12-4; j_gene: TRBJ2-3; d_gene: TRBD2
CDR3nt: TGTGCCAGCAGCCAAGTTGGAACTACGCAGTATTTT; CDR3aa: CASSQVGTTQYF; abundance: NA; v_gene: TRBV14; j_gene: TRBJ2-3; d_gene: NA
CDR3nt: TGTGCCAGCTCGCAGGTTCGCCAAGAGACCCAGTACTTC; CDR3aa: CASSQVRQETQYF; abundance: many; v_gene: TRBV18; j_gene: TRBJ2-5; d_gene: NA
CDR3nt: TGTGCCAGCAGCCCCGCGAGGAATGCCGGGGAGCTGTTTTTT; CDR3aa: CASSPARNAGELFF; abundance: few; v_gene: TRBV4-2; j_gene: TRBJ2-2; d_gene: NA
CDR3nt: TGCAGTGCTATAGGACAGGGCGTCTACGAGCAGTACTTC; CDR3aa: CSAIGQGVYEQYF; abundance: NA; v_gene: TRBV20-1; j_gene: TRBJ2-7; d_gene: TRBD1
CDR3nt: TGTGCCAGCAGTCCCGCGTCGCAGGGAGGGAATGAGCAGTTCTTC; CDR3aa: CASSPASQGGNEQFF; abundance: NA; v_gene: TRBV28; j_gene: TRBJ2-1; d_gene: TRBD2
CDR3nt: TGTGCCAGCATGGGACAGGACACAGACACTGAAGCTTTCTTT; CDR3aa: CASMGQDTDTEAFF; abundance: few; v_gene: TRBV4-2; j_gene: TRBJ1-1; d_gene: TRBD1